The 32 T cell receptor beta chains below were found in one sample sequenced in a study of blood T cells in healthy people across ages (dated by TCRdb to between 2014 and 2017). The receptor library was made with 5' RACE. Sequenced on an Illumina HiSeq 2500. A second PCR of roughly 7 to 11 cycles was performed with a sample-barcoded 5' primer and a J-beta primer mix. TCRdb ran its own pipeline on the public reads, namely fastp trimming at Q25 and MiXCR clone calling, and kept in-frame beta chains. Rows are unified per CDR3 protein, each entry keeping the most common DNA and genes. The sample profile shows 590,000 or so distinct CDR3 sequences; about 30% of them were found once. The leading ten clones occupy more than 15% of the sample. Sequenced input: blood. Source of these receptors: a woman over 75 in good health.

In this sample, this clonotype turned up a few times. V gene TRBV19 combines with J gene TRBJ2-7; 9 bases match TRBD1. The CDR3 totals 12 residues. The V gene end was trimmed by 9 bases and the J gene end by 6 bases; junction bases not matched to a gene: 6. Germline CDR1 and CDR2: LNHDA and SQIVND (reference sequence). CDR3 loop: CASGSTGGEQYF. The CDR3 DNA follows: TGTGCCAGCGGATCGACAGGGGGCGAGCAGTACTTC.

This clonotype came up a few times. The chain carries TRBV6-2 or TRBV6-3 and TRBJ1-1, with 7 bases matching TRBD1. The V and J ends lost 5 bases and 14 bases, in that order; junction bases with no gene match: 8. CDR3 length: 11 amino acids. Germline values: CDR1 MNHEY, CDR2 SVGEGT. CDR3 bases: TGTGCCAGCAGTCTCCGGGACAGAGGATTCTTT. Translated, it gives CASSLRDRGFF.

This clonotype was detected ten times or more. The genes are TRBV20-1 and TRBJ2-1, with D perhaps TRBD2 (5 bases). Per the germline V gene, CDR1 is DFQATT and CDR2 is SNEGSKA (reference sequence). The V and J ends lost 6 bases and 8 bases respectively, with 14 bases between them. The CDR3 loop spans 12 amino acids. The CDR3 region is CSARSGLDEQFF. The CDR3 nucleotides are TGCAGTGCCCGTTCCGGACTGGATGAGCAGTTCTTC.

In this sample, this clonotype turned up a few times. A junction boundary mismatches the germline segment, possibly from a read error. The chain has TRBV29-1 and TRBJ2-3; D might be TRBD1 (6 bases). CDR1 is SQVTM, CDR2 ANQGSEA, per germline. This CDR3 contains 14 residues. CDR3 bases: TGCAGCGTTGTTAGGGGCCTCCCAGGGGATACGCGGTATTTT. The encoded protein is CSVVRGLPGDTRYF.

About this clonotype itself: Given a much more abundant clone one base away, this may be a read error. V gene TRBV18 combines with J gene TRBJ2-7; 7 nucleotides line up with TRBD1. TRBJ2-4 matches the DNA end more closely, so the J call is doubtful. Germline V gene data show CDR1 as KGHSH and CDR2 as LQKENI. The CDR3 totals 15 residues. CDR3 region: CASSRSRSGGTIQYF. The CDR3 region has the DNA TGTGCCAGCTCACGTAGCAGGTCAGGGGGAACCATTCAGTACTTC.

The CDR3 sequence is CASTDLSGGRTEAFF. Here the CDR3 DNA reads TGCGCCAGCACCGACCTTTCGGGGGGGAGAACTGAAGCTTTCTTT. The chain couples TRBV5-1 to TRBJ1-1, with D possibly being TRBD1 (5 bases). This CDR3 spans 15 amino acids. The V end was cut by 6 bases, the J end by 5 bases, with 20 bases between. CDR1 SGHRS and CDR2 YFSETQ come from the germline V gene.

This clonotype was counted at least ten times. V gene TRBV7-9 combines with J gene TRBJ1-1; D not certain. Trimming took off 6 bases at V and 1 base at J, with 12 bases between the two ends. Germline V gene data show CDR1 as SEHNR and CDR2 as FQNEAQ (reference sequence). CDR3 length: 14 amino acids. CDR3 loop: CASSPYGPNTEAFF. The CDR3 DNA reads TGTGCCAGCAGTCCGTATGGCCCGAACACTGAAGCTTTCTTT.

This clonotype was counted at least ten times. The J gene is TRBJ1-6, the V gene TRBV5-1, with D maybe TRBD1 (6 bases). Looked up from germline, CDR1 is SGHRS and CDR2 is YFSETQ. The CDR3 spans 14 residues. The germline V and J ends were trimmed by 4 bases and 9 bases, with 14 bases remaining between them. The CDR3 is CASSPGGASSPLHF. CDR3 coding DNA: TGCGCCAGCAGCCCTGGGGGGGCTAGTTCACCCCTCCACTTT.

The rearrangement joins TRBV7-2 to TRBJ2-1; D is uncertain. The CDR3 contains 11 residues. Germline CDR1 is SGHTA and CDR2 is FQGNSA. V was trimmed by 6 bases and J by 6 bases, leaving 6 bases between them. CDR3 bases: TGTGCCAGCAGGGTTTTCAATGAGCAGTTCTTC. It codes for CASRVFNEQFF. The full variable domain, in which reference TRBV7-2 and TRBJ2-1 provide the parts outside the CDR3, is GAGVSQSPSNKVTEKGKDVELRCDPISGHTALYWYRQSLGQGLEFLIYFQGNSAPDKSGLPSDRFSAERTGGSVSTLTIQRTQQEDSAVYLCASRVFNEQFFGPGTRLTVL.

With respect to this clonotype: A much larger clonotype is one base distant, so this may be a read error. For the CDR3, the DNA is TGCGCCAGCAGCACGGACAGCCCAGATACGCAGTATTTT. As protein: CASSTDSPDTQYF. The V and J genes are TRBV5-1 and TRBJ2-3, with a possible D match to TRBD1 (6 bases). Per the germline V gene, CDR1 is SGHRS and CDR2 is YFSETQ. This CDR3 is built from 13 residues. The ends were cut back, 4 bases at V and 4 bases at J, with 10 bases in the middle.

The rearrangement uses TRBV20-1 and TRBJ2-1, with 7 nucleotides matching TRBD1. With the DNA end fitting TRBJ2-7 better, the J assignment may be wrong. From germline, CDR1 is DFQATT and CDR2 SNEGSKA (reference sequence). This CDR3 region has 12 residues. CDR3 nucleotide sequence: TGCAGTGCGGGACAGAACTACAATGAGCAGTACTTC. This codes for CSAGQNYNEQYF.

This clonotype was counted ten times or more. This chain joins TRBV7-2 and TRBJ1-1, with D hard to call. This CDR3 is 11 amino acids long. V lost 3 bases and J 1 base, leaving 0 bases between the germline ends. Germline values: CDR1 SGHTA, CDR2 FQGNSA. The CDR3 nucleotides read TGTGCCAGCAGCTTGAACACTGAAGCTTTCTTT. Amino acid sequence: CASSLNTEAFF.

This clonotype was seen at least ten times. The chain joins TRBV6-1 to TRBJ1-5, with 9 bases lining up with TRBD1. Germline trimming cut 5 bases from V and 2 bases from J; bases unmatched to any gene: 7. The CDR3 spans 16 residues. The germline CDR1 and CDR2 sequences are MNHNS and SASEGT. CDR3 DNA sequence: TGTGCCAGCAGTTCCAAGACAGGGGGAGGCAATCAGCCCCAGCATTTT. Residues: CASSSKTGGGNQPQHF.

V and J are TRBV6-2 or TRBV6-3 and TRBJ2-4, with 9 positions matching TRBD2. TRBJ2-7 matches the DNA end more closely, so the J call is doubtful. Germline values: CDR1 MNHEY, CDR2 SVGEGT. CDR3 length equals 13 residues. Written as DNA, the CDR3 is TGTGCCAGCACCCTAGCGGGAATGAACGAGCAGTACTTC. It specifies CASTLAGMNEQYF.

At least ten counts were recorded for this clonotype. The chain recombines TRBV7-2 with TRBJ1-2, with D possibly TRBD1 on 6 matching bases. The CDR3 has 13 amino acids. Germline V gene lookup returns CDR1 SGHTA and CDR2 FQGNSA. V lost 5 bases and J 3 bases, leaving 10 bases between the germline ends. The CDR3 region is CASSPDSYYGYTF. The CDR3 DNA follows: TGTGCCAGCAGCCCGGACAGCTACTATGGCTACACCTTC.

This clonotype was seen more than once but under ten times. The V gene is TRBV7-9, the J gene TRBJ1-2; the D gene is possibly TRBD1 (5 bases). This CDR3 is built from 16 residues. Trimming removed 0 bases at V and 2 bases at J, with 13 bases between. Germline V lookup: CDR1 SEHNR, CDR2 FQNEAQ (reference sequence). The CDR3: CASSLAPPGINYGYTF. The CDR3 DNA sequence: TGTGCCAGCAGCTTAGCCCCCCCAGGGATCAACTATGGCTACACCTTC.

CDR3 bases: TGTGCCAGCAGGTGGACAGGGGTTGACGAAAAACTGTTTTTT. Protein sequence: CASRWTGVDEKLFF. The genes are TRBV6-6 and TRBJ1-4; TRBD1 aligns across 9 bases. Looked up from germline, CDR1 is MNHNY and CDR2 is SVGAGI (reference sequence). The ends lost 6 bases at V and 8 bases at J; junction bases unmatched: 7. CDR3 size: 14 residues.

This clonotype has more than one count but fewer than ten. The chain has TRBV10-3 and TRBJ1-6; a weak D match, TRBD1 (5 bases). Germline V gene sequence: CDR1 ENHRY, CDR2 SYGVKD. The CDR3 sequence is 15 residues long. Trimming took 6 bases from V and 7 from J, leaving 16 bases between them. The CDR3 DNA sequence: TGTGCCATCAGAGCCGGGACGGGGGAGAATTCACCCCTCCACTTT. Protein: CAIRAGTGENSPLHF.

This clonotype was picked up many times. The junction departs from germline at one end; a sequencing error may be responsible. The J gene is TRBJ2-3, the V gene TRBV5-1; 13 positions agree with TRBD2. This CDR3 contains 15 residues. Per the germline V gene, CDR1 is SGHRS and CDR2 is YFSETQ. The CDR3 protein is CASSLGLAGVDTQYF. The CDR3 DNA is TGTGCCAGCAGCTTAGGACTAGCGGGGGTCGATACGCAGTATTTT. The full variable domain, completed using reference TRBV5-1 and TRBJ2-3, is KAGVTQTPRYLIKTRGQQVTLSCSPISGHRSVSWYQQTPGQGLQFLFEYFSETQRNKGNFPGRFSGRQFSNSRSEMNVSTLELGDSALYLCASSLGLAGVDTQYFGPGTRLTVL.

This chain links TRBV12-5 with TRBJ1-1; 7 nucleotides agree with TRBD1. With 5 bases clipped from V and 4 bases from J, the junction kept 10 bases outside the gene matches. Germline V lookup: CDR1 LGHNT, CDR2 FRNRAP. There are 15 residues in the CDR3. This chain's CDR3 is CASGDLQGYLTEAFF. In nucleotides, the CDR3 is TGTGCTAGTGGTGACTTACAGGGGTATCTCACTGAAGCTTTCTTT. Supplemented by reference TRBV12-5 and TRBJ1-1, the full variable domain reads DARVTQTPRHKVTEMGQEVTMRCQPILGHNTVFWYRQTMMQGLELLAYFRNRAPLDDSGMPKDRFSAEMPDATLATLKIQPSEPRDSAVYFCASGDLQGYLTEAFFGQGTRLTVV.

The CDR3 reads CASSKWGATLSRDGQFF. Written as DNA, the CDR3 is TGTGCCAGCAGTAAGTGGGGGGCCACACTTTCCAGGGATGGGCAGTTCTTC. V and J are TRBV6-1 and TRBJ2-1; D tentatively fits TRBD1 or TRBD2 (6 bases each). The CDR3 covers 17 residues. Deletions cut 5 bases from V and 12 bases from J, with 29 bases between. CDR1 is MNHNS and CDR2 is SASEGT in the germline V gene.

The chain couples TRBV5-1 to TRBJ2-2; D uncertain. The CDR3 spans 15 residues. Germline assignment: CDR1 SGHRS and CDR2 YFSETQ. Between the trimmed V and J ends, which lost 4 bases and 0 bases, there was a span of 10 bases. The CDR3 loop reads CASSPINSNTGELFF. CDR3 DNA sequence: TGCGCCAGCAGCCCAATTAATTCGAACACCGGGGAGCTGTTTTTT.

This clonotype has just a few counts. The chain couples TRBV3-1 to TRBJ1-4, with a tentative D call TRBD1 (5 bases). The V and J ends lost 0 bases and 6 bases respectively, with 11 bases between them. Germline V gives CDR1 LGHDT, CDR2 YNNKEL (reference sequence). The CDR3 covers 15 residues. This CDR3 is CASSQDPQGYEKLFF. DNA of the CDR3: TGTGCCAGCAGCCAAGATCCCCAGGGTTATGAAAAACTGTTTTTT.

J is TRBJ2-1 and V is TRBV9; 14 bases line up with TRBD2. This CDR3 spans 15 amino acids. The V gene end was trimmed by 4 bases and the J gene end by 8 bases; junction bases not matched to a gene: 5. Germline V gene lookup returns CDR1 SGDLS and CDR2 YYNGEE. CDR3 nucleotide sequence: TGTGCCAGCAGCCCCCAGGGACTAGCGGGAGATGAGCAGTTCTTC. Translating it yields CASSPQGLAGDEQFF.

This clonotype showed up many times. The chain employs TRBV29-1 and TRBJ2-5; a weak D match, TRBD2 (5 bases). The CDR3 has 12 residues. CDR1 is SQVTM, CDR2 ANQGSEA, per germline. V was cut by 7 bases and J by 5 bases, with 14 bases left in between. Written as DNA, the CDR3 is TGCAGCGCCATACCTACGGGGGAGACCCAGTACTTC. This translates into CSAIPTGETQYF.

The table lists this clonotype with many counts. V gene TRBV18 combines with J gene TRBJ1-1; D is unclear. Germline CDR1 and CDR2: KGHSH and LQKENI. This CDR3 is built from 12 residues. Between the trimmed V and J ends, which lost 6 bases and 6 bases, there was a span of 11 bases. The CDR3 region has the DNA TGTGCCAGCTCCCTCAATGGGGCTGAAGCTTTCTTT. This translates into CASSLNGAEAFF. Combining the CDR3 with reference TRBV18 and TRBJ1-1 gives the whole variable domain NAGVMQNPRHLVRRRGQEARLRCSPMKGHSHVYWYRQLPEEGLKFMVYLQKENIIDESGMPKERFSAEFPKEGPSILRIQQVVRGDSAAYFCASSLNGAEAFFGQGTRLTVV.

This clonotype was detected ten times or more. The genes are TRBV10-3 and TRBJ1-1, with TRBD1 matching 8 bases. The CDR3 length is 14 residues. CDR1 and CDR2 from the germline V gene are ENHRY and SYGVKD. J was trimmed by 1 base and V by 6 bases; bases with no gene match: 4. CDR3 in DNA: TGTGCCATCAGGGCCGGGACAGGGAACACTGAAGCTTTCTTT. It specifies CAIRAGTGNTEAFF.

The chain is built from TRBV7-2 and TRBJ1-2, with a tentative D call TRBD1 (6 bases). V dropped 5 bases and J dropped 2 bases, with 15 bases sitting between them. The length of the CDR3 is 15 residues. The germline V gene has CDR1 SGHTA and CDR2 FQGNSA. The DNA for the CDR3 is TGTGCCAGCAGCACAAGTGGACAGATGAACTATGGCTACACCTTC. Protein product: CASSTSGQMNYGYTF.

The J gene is TRBJ2-3, the V gene TRBV12-3 or TRBV12-4, with a possible D match to TRBD2 (6 bases). Trimming shortened V by 2 bases and J by 4 bases, and 13 bases separated the two germline ends. The CDR3 spans 15 residues. CDR3 residues: CASSLMGLSADTQYF. In DNA form, the CDR3 reads TGTGCCAGCAGTTTAATGGGACTGAGCGCAGATACGCAGTATTTT.

This chain connects TRBV24-1 to TRBJ2-4; 9 bases line up with TRBD1. The end of the DNA is better explained by TRBJ2-7, so the J call may be wrong. Germline V gene data show CDR1 as KGHDR and CDR2 as SFDVKD. The CDR3 runs to 15 residues. CDR3 region: CATSDPGTGSNEQYF. Written as DNA, the CDR3 is TGTGCCACCAGTGACCCGGGGACAGGGAGCAACGAGCAGTACTTC.

V usage is TRBV20-1 and J usage is TRBJ1-3, with 7 positions matching TRBD1. Looked up from germline, CDR1 is DFQATT and CDR2 is SNEGSKA (reference sequence). V was clipped by 6 bases and J by 4 bases; unmatched bases: 12. This CDR3 has 15 residues. The CDR3 here is CSATRDSRLGNTIYF. CDR3 DNA: TGCAGTGCAACCCGGGACAGCCGCCTGGGAAACACCATATATTTT.

The sample holds one count of this clonotype. The CDR3 loop is CASSLTSYQETQYF. DNA for the CDR3: TGCGCCAGCAGCTTGACTAGCTACCAAGAGACCCAGTACTTC. The chain combines TRBV5-1 with TRBJ2-5, with D possibly matching TRBD2 (6 bases). The CDR3 is 14 amino acids. Germline V gene lookup returns CDR1 SGHRS and CDR2 YFSETQ. V was clipped by 1 base and J by 0 bases, with 7 bases between them.